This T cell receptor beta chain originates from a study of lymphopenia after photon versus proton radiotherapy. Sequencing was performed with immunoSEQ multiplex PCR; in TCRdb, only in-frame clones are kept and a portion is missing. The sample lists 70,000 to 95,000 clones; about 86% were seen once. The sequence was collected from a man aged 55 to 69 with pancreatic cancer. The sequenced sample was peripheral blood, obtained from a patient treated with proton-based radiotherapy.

CDR3 protein: CASRRGSRNTIYF. CDR3 nucleotide sequence: TGTGCCAGCAGGAGGGGCAGTCGAAACACCATATATTTT. The gene calls are TRBV28 and TRBJ1-3; TRBD1 is a possible D gene (5 bases). Looked up from germline, CDR1 is MDHEN and CDR2 is SYDVKM. Trimming shortened V by 6 bases and J by 5 bases, and 11 bases separated the two germline ends. This CDR3 is 13 amino acids long.